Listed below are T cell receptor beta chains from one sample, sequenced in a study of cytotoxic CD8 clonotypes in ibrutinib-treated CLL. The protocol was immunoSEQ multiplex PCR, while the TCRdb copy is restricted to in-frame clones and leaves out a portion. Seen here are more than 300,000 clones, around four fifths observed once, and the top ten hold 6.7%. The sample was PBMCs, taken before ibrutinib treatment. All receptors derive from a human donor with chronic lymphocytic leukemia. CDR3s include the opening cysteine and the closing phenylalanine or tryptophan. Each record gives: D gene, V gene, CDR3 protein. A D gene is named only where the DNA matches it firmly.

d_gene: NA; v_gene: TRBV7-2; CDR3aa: CASSLGGAWLEQYF
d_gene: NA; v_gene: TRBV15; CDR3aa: CATSRDARAYEQYF
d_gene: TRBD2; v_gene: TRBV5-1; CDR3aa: CASSWGLADSYEQYF
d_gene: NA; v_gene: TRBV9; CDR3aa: CASSVVGNQPQHF
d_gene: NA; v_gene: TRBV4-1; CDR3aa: CASSQDDGNSYNEQFF
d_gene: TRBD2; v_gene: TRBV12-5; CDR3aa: CASGFTGLASNTGELFF
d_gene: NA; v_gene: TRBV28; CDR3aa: CASTRGTGIGTEAFF
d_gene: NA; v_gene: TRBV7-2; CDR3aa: CASSQGTNRGTDTQYF
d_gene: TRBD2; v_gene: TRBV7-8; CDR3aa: CASSHSGTNTGELFF
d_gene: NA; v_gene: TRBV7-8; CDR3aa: CASSLRAAYEQYF
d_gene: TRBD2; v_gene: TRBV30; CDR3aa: CASRRASGRVPHEQYF
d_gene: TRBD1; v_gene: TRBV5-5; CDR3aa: CASSFRKGGGTEAFF
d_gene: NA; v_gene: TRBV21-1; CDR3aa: CASSSVGGTRNQPQHF
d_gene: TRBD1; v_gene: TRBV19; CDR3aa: CASSTDRGRSNQPQHF
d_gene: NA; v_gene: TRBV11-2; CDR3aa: CASSSPEETQYF
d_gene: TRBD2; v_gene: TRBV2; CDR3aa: CASSEGSGSSYEQYF
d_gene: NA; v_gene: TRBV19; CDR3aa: CASSIGHRTYEQYF
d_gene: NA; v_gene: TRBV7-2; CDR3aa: CASSSRDGNTEAFF
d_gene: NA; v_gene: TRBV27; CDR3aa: CASSPTSVTQYF
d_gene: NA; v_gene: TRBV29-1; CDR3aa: CRAIQSGSYNEQFF
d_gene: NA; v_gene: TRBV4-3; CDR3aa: CASSQDITPTNYGYTF
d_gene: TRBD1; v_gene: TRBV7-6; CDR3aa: CASSLQGEIGYGYTF
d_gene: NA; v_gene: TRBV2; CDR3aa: CASSELGNTGELFF
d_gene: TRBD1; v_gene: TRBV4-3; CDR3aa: CASSQDPTGVAGEQYF